This T cell receptor (beta chain) was recovered during a study of T cell responses to AZD1222 COVID-19 vaccine listed by TCRdb under 2021. Broadly, across the study: AZD1222 recipients given second doses at about 4 weeks or at about 12 weeks were pooled, since spike-specific TCR depth and breadth were not found to differ between the two schedules. Trial participants were enrolled by age into 18-55, 56-69 and 70-plus year subgroups, with roughly 160, 29 and 62 TCR-sequenced participants respectively. A total of just over 230 trial participants underwent TCR sequencing, of whom roughly 210 had received two doses of AZD1222 and around 26 had received two doses of the MenACWY control vaccine.

What the study reported, not specific to this receptor: After two AZD1222 doses, both the breadth and the depth of spike-specific TCRs were significantly higher than at day 0 and than in MenACWY recipients. CD4 TCRs associated with the vaccine covered the entire spike protein, and the dominant responses were in regions 160-218 and 743-854. The 56-69-year group was small, and its depth increase did not reach significance, likely because of low power. Reportedly, almost half of the unique spike-specific TCRs recognized epitopes lying outside the regions that are mutated in the B.1.351 and B.1.1.7 variants. Participants were mostly white British and included more females than males, and it was suggested by the authors that clonal diversity may have been underestimated. Because no day 14 peak-response samples were available, repertoires were characterized only after the peak T cell response. Conclusions about previously exposed vaccinees are limited, since just six AZD1222 recipients were seropositive for SARS-CoV-2 at baseline.

The CDR3 regions of human TCRbeta chains were analyzed by immunosequencing. As for how the authors treated the data: Repertoire TCRs were checked for matches against a reference library of SARS-CoV-2-specific TCRs that had been generated using the MIRA antigen-specificity platform. Breadth was defined as the fraction of unique TCRs that were SARS-CoV-2-associated, and depth was defined as the fraction of total T cells that were SARS-CoV-2-associated. Using the MIRA data, each spike-specific TCR was assigned both to the spike region to which the TCR was reactive and to a CD4 or CD8 class. Log10-transformed breadth and depth values were compared by one-way ANOVA with Sidak's multiple comparisons tests. TCRdb re-hosts the immuneACCESS table, in-frame sequences only. Its copies lack some clones; in the studies checked, an unresolved V gene accounts for under half of them, and the cause for the rest is not known. V, J and clone size derive from that table, while D and trimming were established from the DNA sequence. This sample has about 76,000 clones in its table, and approximately 90% of those were observed once. The ten largest account for 9.5% to 13% of the sample.

Reading from cysteine to phenylalanine, the CDR3 counts 15 amino acids. The DNA shown is the 45-base CDR3, in frame from base 1. V is trimmed back by 0 bases and J by 4 bases, and the junction contains 3 bases that no gene match accounts for. Reading the germline V gene gives CDR1 SGDLS and CDR2 YYNGEE. The sample's time point label, in plain terms: baseline before first vaccination. Vaccinee samples came from UK trials COV001 and COV002, including a single-blind randomized controlled phase 2/3 trial of AZD1222 (ChAdOx1 nCoV-19) in healthy adults. Trial participant PBMC samples were collected at day 0 and day 28 after the second dose for TCRbeta chain sequencing. This clone was seen a single time. The antigen it binds to is not known. No base qualities exist here, and no much larger clone lies one base off it.

The chain is encoded by TRBV9 joined to TRBJ2-3; the central 9 bases match TRBD2. This receptor was obtained from an adult in good health. Sequences were derived from peripheral blood, sampled on day 0 of AZD1222 vaccination. The CDR3 here reads CASSVAGGGADTQYF. The nucleotide sequence is TGTGCCAGCAGCGTAGCGGGCGGGGGGGCAGATACGCAGTATTTT.